This paragraph covers one TCR beta chain sequence. Its antigen remains unidentified. Per-nucleotide qualities are absent, and no much larger clonotype sits a single base away. The time point label on this specimen signifies: blood 2 weeks post-SBRT. The sample's treatment or condition, from its label and the paper: 15 Gy SBRT to primary tumor, nephrectomy 4 weeks later. To track tumor-enriched clonotypes, serial peripheral blood was sampled from radiation-treated patients at baseline and at 2 weeks and 4 weeks after SBRT. Every patient had renal cell carcinoma of clear cell pathology. The QIAamp DNA Blood Mini Kit (Qiagen) was used to prepare genomic DNA for TCR sequencing. The analyses included just those samples that passed every quality control check. Including the terminal cysteine and phenylalanine, the CDR3 comprises 13 residues. Only CDR3 DNA remains: 39 bases, in frame from the first base. V was cut back by 7 bases and J by 1 base, leaving a gap of 7 bases between them. Via the germline V gene, CDR1 is SGHNT and CDR2 YENEEA.

The record originates from a study of radiation and T cells in renal cell carcinoma (dated by TCRdb to between 2020 and 2021). Broadly, across the study: The samples were obtained from a clinical trial, where primary renal cell carcinomas were treated with 15 Gy stereotactic body radiation therapy and then removed by nephrectomy 4 weeks afterward. TCR beta sequencing covered around 50 samples in total, comprising 25 or so tumors and about 27 peripheral blood samples. Across all 50 or so samples, under 4,500,000 unique CDR3 nucleotide sequences, encoding 2.5 million to 3 million unique CDR3 amino acid sequences, were identified. What the study reported, not specific to this receptor: Because the trial had a single-armed design, the trial could not examine how radiation dose or scheduling affected the TCR repertoire. In blood, the top tumor clonotypes increased between baseline and 2 weeks post-radiation and then shrank by 4 weeks, which suggests that tumor-resident clones expanded only transiently. Because pretreatment tumor biopsies were not available, the study could not determine whether clonotypes were already present within the tumor at baseline. Dynamics of the blood repertoire were not tracked past 4 weeks after treatment.

TCR beta libraries were generated from genomic DNA with the immunoSEQ kit, following the manufacturer's recommendations. For library preparation, a first multiplex PCR was performed with proprietary primers, followed by a second PCR in which unique barcodes were added, and bead cleanups were performed after each round. Each sample batch included a kit-provided positive control reaction and a negative control reaction. The final libraries were assessed on an Agilent 4200 TapeStation D1000 ScreenTape, pooled by volume, and quantified by qPCR. Sequencing was performed on an Illumina NextSeq500 using a MidOutput 150-cycle cartridge, with 156 Read1 cycles, 15 Index1 cycles, and the kit custom primers. The pooled library was loaded at about 0.93 pM with about 21% PhiX control spiked in. The published analysis was carried out like this. Vendor-processed data were analyzed in R, and a clonotype was defined as all T cells sharing the same CDR3 nucleotide sequence. In the clone abundance analyses, frequencies in each sample were normalized to that sample's 10,000 most abundant clones. Public T cell clones, averaging fewer than five per sample, were removed before analysis. Tumor-enriched and baseline blood-enriched clonotypes were defined by at least a 32-fold difference in abundance between compartments. A beta-binomial differential abundance model was applied to find clonotypes that expanded or contracted between blood time points. Tumor-blood repertoire similarity was measured with the Baroni-Urbani and Buser coefficient, and group comparisons used two-tailed Wilcoxon tests in R. The table comes from immuneACCESS by way of TCRdb, which keeps in-frame sequences with V and J called. Part of the clones is missing from these tables; in studies checked, under half for an unresolved V gene and the rest for unknown reasons. V and J calls and clone size are those listed in that table; D and trimming were worked out from the DNA. The sample table shows some 58,000 clones, and around three quarters are seen once. The top ten constitute about 7% of the sample.

The sequence links TRBV11-3 to TRBJ2-2; the best D guess is TRBD1, with 6 bases matching. The TCR sequence derives from a man aged 60-69 years with renal cell carcinoma. The sequenced sample was blood, obtained from a patient whose treatment included radiotherapy and nephrectomy. For the CDR3, the sequence is CASTQGNTGELFF. The nucleotides read TGTGCCAGCACACAGGGGAACACCGGGGAGCTGTTTTTT.